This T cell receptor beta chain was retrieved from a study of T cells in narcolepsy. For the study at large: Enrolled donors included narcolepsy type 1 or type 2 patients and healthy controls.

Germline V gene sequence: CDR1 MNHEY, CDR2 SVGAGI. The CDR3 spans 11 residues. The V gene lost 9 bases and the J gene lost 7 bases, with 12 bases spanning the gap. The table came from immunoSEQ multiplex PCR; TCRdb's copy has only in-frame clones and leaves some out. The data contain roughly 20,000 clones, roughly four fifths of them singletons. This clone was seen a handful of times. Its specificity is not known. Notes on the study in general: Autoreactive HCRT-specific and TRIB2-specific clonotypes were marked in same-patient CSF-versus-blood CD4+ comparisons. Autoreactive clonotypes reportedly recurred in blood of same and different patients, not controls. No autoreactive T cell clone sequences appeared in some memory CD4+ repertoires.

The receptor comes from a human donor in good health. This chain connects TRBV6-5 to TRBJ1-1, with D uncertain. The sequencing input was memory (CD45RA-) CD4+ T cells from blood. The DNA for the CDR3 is TGTGCCAGTAAAAGACAAAGTGAAGCTTTCTTT. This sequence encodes CASKRQSEAFF.